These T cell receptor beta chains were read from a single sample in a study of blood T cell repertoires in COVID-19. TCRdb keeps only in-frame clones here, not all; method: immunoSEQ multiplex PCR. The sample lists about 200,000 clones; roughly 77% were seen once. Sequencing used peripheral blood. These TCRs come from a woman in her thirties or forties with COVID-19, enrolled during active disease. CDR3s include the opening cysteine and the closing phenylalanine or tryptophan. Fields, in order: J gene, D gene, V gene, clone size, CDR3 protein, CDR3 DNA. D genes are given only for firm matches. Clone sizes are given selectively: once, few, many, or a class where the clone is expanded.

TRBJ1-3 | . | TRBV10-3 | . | CAINENSGNTIYF | TGTGCCATCAACGAGAACTCTGGAAACACCATATATTTT
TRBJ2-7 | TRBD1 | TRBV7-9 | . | CASSLATGTGGYEQYF | TGTGCCAGCAGCTTAGCAACCGGGACAGGGGGTTACGAGCAGTACTTC
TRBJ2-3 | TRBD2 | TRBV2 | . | CASGLAGGDTQYF | TGTGCCAGCGGACTAGCGGGAGGAGATACGCAGTATTTT
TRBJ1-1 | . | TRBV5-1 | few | CASSLVGRRSNTEAFF | TGCGCCAGCAGCTTGGTCGGTCGGCGGTCGAACACTGAAGCTTTCTTT
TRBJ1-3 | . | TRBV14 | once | CASSHRLAGASGNTIYF | TGTGCCAGCAGCCATCGCCTAGCGGGGGCCTCTGGAAACACCATATATTTT
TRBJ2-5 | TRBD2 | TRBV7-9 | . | CAIRVGGGHGETQYF | TGTGCCATCCGTGTCGGGGGAGGGCACGGGGAGACCCAGTACTTC
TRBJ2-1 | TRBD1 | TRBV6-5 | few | CASRSQGVNEQFF | TGTGCCAGCAGATCGCAGGGGGTGAATGAGCAGTTCTTC
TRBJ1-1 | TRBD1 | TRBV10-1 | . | CASTWTGPNTEAFF | TGCGCCAGCACCTGGACAGGGCCGAACACTGAAGCTTTCTTT
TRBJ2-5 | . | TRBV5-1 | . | CASSSPRLETQYF | TGCGCCAGCAGCTCCCCGAGGCTGGAGACCCAGTACTTC
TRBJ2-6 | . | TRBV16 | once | CASSPMGRGSSGANVLTF | TGTGCCAGCAGTCCTATGGGCAGGGGAAGCTCTGGGGCCAACGTCCTGACTTTC
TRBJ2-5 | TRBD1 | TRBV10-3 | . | CAIKSGTGSQQETQYF | TGTGCCATCAAAAGTGGGACAGGGTCACAACAAGAGACCCAGTACTTC
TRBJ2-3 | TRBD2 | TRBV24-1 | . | CATSGTSKGDTQYF | TGTGCCACCAGTGGGACTAGCAAAGGGGATACGCAGTATTTT
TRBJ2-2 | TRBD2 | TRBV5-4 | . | CASSPSGGRYTGELFF | TGTGCCAGCAGCCCTAGCGGGGGCCGGTACACCGGGGAGCTGTTTTTT
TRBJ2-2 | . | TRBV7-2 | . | CASSLVLGTTNTGELFF | TGTGCCAGCAGCTTAGTATTGGGGACAACGAACACCGGGGAGCTGTTTTTT
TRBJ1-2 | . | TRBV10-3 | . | CAILASGAYGYTF | TGTGCCATCCTCGCCTCAGGGGCCTATGGCTACACCTTC
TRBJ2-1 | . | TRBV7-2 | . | CASSPGQKGNEQFF | TGTGCCAGCAGCCCCGGACAAAAAGGCAATGAGCAGTTCTTC
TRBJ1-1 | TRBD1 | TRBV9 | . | CASSALTGWTNTEAFF | TGTGCCAGCAGCGCCCTGACAGGGTGGACGAACACTGAAGCTTTCTTT
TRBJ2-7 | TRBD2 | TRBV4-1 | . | CASSQGALADYEQYF | TGCGCCAGCAGCCAAGGGGCACTAGCGGACTACGAGCAGTACTTC
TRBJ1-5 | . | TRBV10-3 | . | CAISPGGGGRGIDQPQHF | TGTGCCATCAGCCCCGGCGGGGGGGGGAGAGGGATTGATCAGCCCCAGCATTTT
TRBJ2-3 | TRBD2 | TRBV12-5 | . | CASGWGLAGGDTQYF | TGTGCTAGTGGTTGGGGACTAGCGGGGGGAGATACGCAGTATTTT
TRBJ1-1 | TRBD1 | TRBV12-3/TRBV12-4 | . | CASSLQGASEAFF | TGTGCCAGCAGTTTACAGGGGGCTTCTGAAGCTTTCTTT
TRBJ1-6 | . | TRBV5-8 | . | CASSIQGYNSPLHF | TGTGCCAGCAGCATTCAGGGTTATAATTCACCCCTCCACTTT
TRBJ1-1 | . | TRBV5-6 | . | CASSLAGRATEAFF | TGTGCCAGCAGCTTGGCGGGCAGGGCCACTGAAGCTTTCTTT
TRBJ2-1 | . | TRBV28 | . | CASSLRSYNEQFF | TGTGCCAGCAGTTTACGCTCCTACAATGAGCAGTTCTTC
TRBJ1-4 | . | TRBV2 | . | CASHGKVGEKLFF | TGTGCCAGCCACGGGAAGGTTGGTGAAAAACTGTTTTTT
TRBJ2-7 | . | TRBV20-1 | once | CSAGPLAEQYF | TGCAGTGCTGGCCCCCTGGCCGAGCAGTACTTC
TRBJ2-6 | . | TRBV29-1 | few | CSATPGSGANVLTF | TGCAGCGCGACCCCAGGTTCTGGGGCCAACGTCCTGACTTTC
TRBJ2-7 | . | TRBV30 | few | CAWSTSAYEQYF | TGTGCCTGGAGTACTTCCGCCTACGAGCAGTACTTC
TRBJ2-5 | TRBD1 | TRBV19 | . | CASSIGRDRNRGGQETQYF | TGTGCCAGTAGTATAGGCCGGGACAGGAATCGCGGTGGGCAAGAGACCCAGTACTTC
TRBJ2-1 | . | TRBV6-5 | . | CASRGTAGRKQFF | TGTGCCAGCAGGGGAACGGCGGGCCGTAAACAGTTCTTC
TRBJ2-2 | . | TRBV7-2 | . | CASSPLAVADTGELFF | TGTGCCAGCAGCCCGTTAGCGGTTGCGGACACCGGGGAGCTGTTTTTT